This is a list of T cell receptor beta chains from one sample in a study of blood T cell repertoires in COVID-19. The protocol was immunoSEQ multiplex PCR, while the TCRdb copy is restricted to in-frame clones and leaves out a portion. Here the sample spans 130,000 to 150,000 clones, approximately 89% being singletons. The material sequenced was peripheral blood. These receptors were obtained from a human donor in a cohort sampled during active COVID-19. The CDR3 runs from the conserved cysteine through the conserved F or W. A D gene is named only where the DNA matches it firmly. Clone size is given for some rows only: seen once, a few or many times, or a class if the clone is expanded.

CDR3 protein: CASSSPSGGAPYEQYF; CDR3 DNA: TGTGCCAGCAGCTCCCCTAGCGGGGGGGCACCCTACGAGCAGTACTTC; J gene: TRBJ2-7; clone size: .; D gene: TRBD2; V gene: TRBV7-9
CDR3 protein: CASLDRGPGEQYF; CDR3 DNA: TGTGCCAGCCTCGACAGGGGACCTGGCGAGCAGTACTTC; J gene: TRBJ2-7; clone size: .; D gene: TRBD1; V gene: TRBV28
CDR3 protein: CASSQGMRYGYTF; CDR3 DNA: TGTGCCAGCAGCCAGGGAATGCGCTATGGCTACACCTTC; J gene: TRBJ1-2; clone size: .; D gene: .; V gene: TRBV21-1
CDR3 protein: CASSSVAGASVAEQYF; CDR3 DNA: TGTGCCAGCAGCTCGGTAGCGGGGGCCTCTGTTGCCGAGCAGTACTTC; J gene: TRBJ2-7; clone size: .; D gene: TRBD2; V gene: TRBV7-9
CDR3 protein: CASSFQNGQETQYF; CDR3 DNA: TGCGCCAGCAGCTTCCAGAATGGCCAGGAGACCCAGTACTTC; J gene: TRBJ2-5; clone size: once; D gene: .; V gene: TRBV5-1
CDR3 protein: CASSEWLGQPQHF; CDR3 DNA: TGTGCCAGCAGTGAATGGCTAGGTCAGCCCCAGCATTTT; J gene: TRBJ1-5; clone size: .; D gene: .; V gene: TRBV2
CDR3 protein: CASSGTYEQYF; CDR3 DNA: TGTGCCAGCAGCGGGACCTACGAGCAGTACTTC; J gene: TRBJ2-7; clone size: once; D gene: .; V gene: TRBV27
CDR3 protein: CASSSLQGTDTQYF; CDR3 DNA: TGCGCCAGCAGCTCTCTTCAGGGCACAGATACGCAGTATTTT; J gene: TRBJ2-3; clone size: .; D gene: .; V gene: TRBV5-1
CDR3 protein: CAWSSQGGNQPQHF; CDR3 DNA: TGTGCCTGGAGCTCCCAGGGGGGAAATCAGCCCCAGCATTTT; J gene: TRBJ1-5; clone size: .; D gene: TRBD1; V gene: TRBV30
CDR3 protein: CASSRRDRDYSSSGNTIYF; CDR3 DNA: TGCGCCAGCAGCCGACGGGACAGGGATTACTCAAGCTCTGGAAACACCATATATTTT; J gene: TRBJ1-3; clone size: .; D gene: TRBD1; V gene: TRBV4-1
CDR3 protein: CASSLATGATSTDTQYF; CDR3 DNA: TGTGCCAGCAGCTTAGCTACAGGCGCTACTAGCACAGATACGCAGTATTTT; J gene: TRBJ2-3; clone size: .; D gene: .; V gene: TRBV7-2
CDR3 protein: CASTSGREAGNTIYF; CDR3 DNA: TGCGCCAGCACCTCCGGCAGGGAGGCAGGAAACACCATATATTTT; J gene: TRBJ1-3; clone size: .; D gene: .; V gene: TRBV10-2
CDR3 protein: CASSQDLSPGALYGYTF; CDR3 DNA: TGCGCCAGCAGCCAAGATCTATCCCCAGGGGCCCTCTATGGCTACACCTTC; J gene: TRBJ1-2; clone size: .; D gene: .; V gene: TRBV4-3
CDR3 protein: CASRIDRGHVTGELFF; CDR3 DNA: TGTGCCAGCAGGATAGACAGGGGGCATGTCACCGGGGAGCTGTTTTTT; J gene: TRBJ2-2; clone size: .; D gene: TRBD1; V gene: TRBV2
CDR3 protein: CAWSPPVGGGGEKLFF; CDR3 DNA: TGTGCCTGGAGTCCACCTGTAGGGGGGGGTGGCGAAAAACTGTTTTTT; J gene: TRBJ1-4; clone size: .; D gene: .; V gene: TRBV30
CDR3 protein: CASSLEQGGNQPQHF; CDR3 DNA: TGTGCCAGCAGCTTGGAACAGGGTGGCAATCAGCCCCAGCATTTT; J gene: TRBJ1-5; clone size: .; D gene: .; V gene: TRBV5-6